Listed below are T cell receptor beta chains from one sample, sequenced in a study of beta chain features in type 1 diabetes. TCRdb's table, derived via immunoSEQ multiplex PCR, lists solely in-frame clones and lacks some. The sample includes about 240,000 clones, about 25% seen only once; the top ten take approximately 4%. The sequencing input was central memory CD4+ T cells from blood. Source of these receptors: a man aged 30 to 39 in good health. The CDR3 runs from the conserved cysteine through the conserved F or W. Each record gives: CDR3 protein, CDR3 DNA, V gene, D gene, clone size, J gene. The D gene is left open where the match is weak. Only some rows state a clone size, as once, few, many or a class for expanded clones.

CASSLIRTRGLEQYF | TGTGCCAGCAGTTTAATTCGGACTAGAGGGCTCGAGCAGTACTTC | TRBV28 | TRBD2 | NA | TRBJ2-7
CASSPSGRAYRYNEQFF | TGTGCCAGCAGCCCTAGCGGGAGGGCCTACAGATACAATGAGCAGTTCTTC | TRBV7-6 | TRBD2 | NA | TRBJ2-1
CSVGRSFDSAQFF | TGCAGCGTTGGAAGGTCCTTCGACAGCGCCCAGTTCTTC | TRBV29-1 | NA | few | TRBJ2-1
CASCQGNQPQHF | TGTGCCAGCTGCCAGGGCAATCAGCCCCAGCATTTT | TRBV6-1 | NA | few | TRBJ1-5
CASSLGQGANQPQHF | TGCGCCAGCAGCTTGGGACAGGGGGCGAATCAGCCCCAGCATTTT | TRBV5-1 | TRBD1 | NA | TRBJ1-5
CASSSSGTEYNEQFF | TGTGCCAGCAGCTCATCCGGGACGGAATACAATGAGCAGTTCTTC | TRBV7-2 | NA | NA | TRBJ2-1
CASSLLTAYNEQFF | TGTGCCAGCAGCTTACTGACAGCGTACAATGAGCAGTTCTTC | TRBV7-9 | NA | few | TRBJ2-1
CAWSIPGRSTTEAFF | TGTGCCTGGAGTATCCCGGGACGCTCGACCACTGAAGCTTTCTTT | TRBV30 | NA | NA | TRBJ1-1
CALKGGGLAGVPETQYF | TGCGCCTTAAAGGGGGGTGGACTAGCGGGAGTACCGGAGACCCAGTACTTC | TRBV4-3 | TRBD2 | NA | TRBJ2-5
CASRETGRYTEAFF | TGCGCCAGCAGGGAGACAGGAAGGTACACTGAAGCTTTCTTT | TRBV10-2 | NA | few | TRBJ1-1
CASNGYQGTMNTEAFF | TGTGCCAGCAATGGGTACCAGGGGACCATGAACACTGAAGCTTTCTTT | TRBV28 | NA | NA | TRBJ1-1
CASSTWGDPRNEQYF | TGTGCCAGCAGTACCTGGGGGGACCCTCGGAACGAGCAGTACTTC | TRBV27 | NA | NA | TRBJ2-7
CATSRRQGADGYTF | TGTGCCACCAGCAGAAGACAGGGGGCGGATGGCTACACCTTC | TRBV15 | TRBD1 | few | TRBJ1-2
CASSFPFYEQYF | TGTGCCAGCAGTTTTCCATTCTACGAGCAGTACTTC | TRBV28 | NA | NA | TRBJ2-7
CASSLIAGQGTNTGELFF | TGTGCCAGCAGCTTAATCGCGGGACAGGGAACGAACACCGGGGAGCTGTTTTTT | TRBV7-9 | TRBD1 | NA | TRBJ2-2
CASSLSPQGSYNEQFF | TGCGCCAGCAGCTTGTCCCCCCAGGGATCTTACAATGAGCAGTTCTTC | TRBV5-1 | NA | many | TRBJ2-1
CSVVNFGVGQQFF | TGCAGCGTTGTAAATTTTGGTGTGGGTCAGCAGTTCTTC | TRBV29-1 | NA | few | TRBJ2-1
CASIGLAQETQYF | TGTGCCAGCATTGGCCTGGCACAAGAGACCCAGTACTTC | TRBV2 | NA | few | TRBJ2-5
CSVEWTSNTEAFF | TGCAGCGTTGAATGGACCTCGAACACTGAAGCTTTCTTT | TRBV29-1 | NA | NA | TRBJ1-1
CASSEGHTGTIQYF | TGTGCCAGCAGTGAAGGTCACACAGGGACCATTCAGTACTTC | TRBV2 | NA | few | TRBJ2-4
CATSRAPGDFIQYF | TGTGCCACCAGCAGAGCCCCGGGAGATTTCATTCAGTACTTC | TRBV15 | NA | few | TRBJ2-4
CSADALLNTEAFF | TGCAGCGCCGACGCGCTCCTGAACACTGAAGCTTTCTTT | TRBV29-1 | NA | NA | TRBJ1-1
CASSFGTSGTDTQYF | TGTGCCAGCAGCTTCGGGACTAGCGGGACAGATACGCAGTATTTT | TRBV9 | TRBD2 | few | TRBJ2-3
CASSQGEDTQYF | TGTGCCAGCAGTCAAGGGGAAGATACGCAGTATTTT | TRBV2 | NA | few | TRBJ2-3
CASSSPGALSYEQYF | TGTGCCAGCAGTTCGCCGGGGGCCCTGTCCTACGAGCAGTACTTC | TRBV6-6 | NA | few | TRBJ2-7
CASSNGDTQYF | TGTGCCAGCAGTAATGGGGATACGCAGTATTTT | TRBV2 | NA | NA | TRBJ2-3
CASSSQGASTDTQYF | TGTGCCAGCAGCTCACAGGGGGCCAGCACAGATACGCAGTATTTT | TRBV5-6 | TRBD1 | NA | TRBJ2-3
CASSLQGYENIQYF | TGTGCCAGCAGCTTGCAGGGTTATGAAAACATTCAGTACTTC | TRBV5-4 | NA | NA | TRBJ2-4
CASSLAGRTYF | TGTGCCAGCAGCTTGGCGGGGAGGACGTACTTC | TRBV5-8 | NA | NA | TRBJ2-5
CSAIGNEQFF | TGCAGTGCGATCGGGAATGAGCAGTTCTTC | TRBV20-1 | NA | NA | TRBJ2-1
CASSLSGTEAFF | TGTGCCAGCAGCTTGTCAGGCACTGAAGCTTTCTTT | TRBV5-4 | NA | NA | TRBJ1-1
CASTLTESSTEAFF | TGTGCCAGCACCCTAACAGAGTCCTCGACTGAAGCTTTCTTT | TRBV6-6 | NA | NA | TRBJ1-1
CASSPLGGDSYNEQFF | TGTGCCAGCAGTCCCCTCGGGGGGGACTCCTACAATGAGCAGTTCTTC | TRBV25-1 | TRBD2 | NA | TRBJ2-1
CAISELGTEAFF | TGTGCCATCAGTGAGTTGGGCACTGAAGCTTTCTTT | TRBV10-3 | NA | NA | TRBJ1-1
CASSPRVGVETQYF | TGTGCCAGCAGTCCCCGGGTGGGAGTCGAGACCCAGTACTTC | TRBV6-5 | NA | few | TRBJ2-5
CASSLGTVVDTQYF | TGCGCCAGCAGCTTAGGGACAGTGGTAGATACGCAGTATTTT | TRBV5-1 | TRBD1 | NA | TRBJ2-3
CAWTRDRPYTQYF | TGTGCCTGGACCCGGGACAGGCCGTATACGCAGTATTTT | TRBV30 | TRBD1 | NA | TRBJ2-3
CSVAVSNEQYF | TGCAGCGTTGCGGTGAGTAACGAGCAGTACTTC | TRBV29-1 | NA | NA | TRBJ2-7
CSVEEAGVGADTQYF | TGCAGCGTTGAAGAAGCGGGAGTCGGCGCAGATACGCAGTATTTT | TRBV29-1 | TRBD2 | many | TRBJ2-3
CASSQGDSSSYEQYF | TGCGCCAGCAGTCAAGGAGACAGTAGCTCCTACGAGCAGTACTTC | TRBV10-1 | NA | NA | TRBJ2-7
CASSTVQGELGELFF | TGTGCCAGCTCAACCGTACAGGGGGAACTCGGGGAGCTGTTTTTT | TRBV18 | TRBD1 | few | TRBJ2-2
CASSLAHTGELFF | TGCGCCAGCAGCTTGGCTCACACCGGGGAGCTGTTTTTT | TRBV5-1 | NA | few | TRBJ2-2
CASSLQETQYF | TGTGCCAGCTCATTGCAAGAGACCCAGTACTTC | TRBV18 | NA | NA | TRBJ2-5
CASSTGLAGTDTQYF | TGTGCCAGCAGCACGGGACTAGCGGGCACAGATACGCAGTATTTT | TRBV5-6 | TRBD2 | few | TRBJ2-3
CASSLAGQMTAKNIQYF | TGTGCCAGCAGCTTGGCCGGACAGATGACAGCCAAAAACATTCAGTACTTC | TRBV5-6 | NA | few | TRBJ2-4
CATRTEKTHEQYF | TGTGCCACCCGGACAGAGAAAACCCACGAGCAGTACTTC | TRBV10-3 | NA | NA | TRBJ2-7
CASSTSSGGASYEQYF | TGTGCCAGCAGTACCTCCTCCGGGGGCGCCAGCTACGAGCAGTACTTC | TRBV28 | NA | once | TRBJ2-7
CASSLVILAGANTGELFF | TGTGCCAGCAGCTTAGTTATACTAGCGGGGGCGAACACCGGGGAGCTGTTTTTT | TRBV7-2 | TRBD2 | NA | TRBJ2-2
CASSSYSGSYNEQFF | TGTGCCAGCAGCTCATATAGCGGGAGCTACAATGAGCAGTTCTTC | TRBV5-4 | TRBD2 | few | TRBJ2-1
CSVGREPGLDEQYF | TGCAGCGTTGGACGGGAGCCAGGGTTGGACGAGCAGTACTTC | TRBV29-1 | NA | NA | TRBJ2-7